This TCR beta chain was found in a study of blood T cell repertoires in COVID-19. About the research overall: Whether acute or convalescent, the COVID-19 samples came from the United States, Italy and Spain. PBMCs, B-cell-depleted T cells, or T cells were the source of the cDNA or gDNA that made up the material.

In the authors' methods: How many nucleated cells were present was estimated from reference gene primer amplification. TCRdb's table, derived via immunoSEQ multiplex PCR, lists solely in-frame clones and lacks some. V and J calls plus clone size are reproduced from that table; the DNA served to infer D and trimming. The sample consists of about 140,000 clones, 65% to 80% of them appearing once. Sequences were obtained from peripheral blood. This receptor was identified in a man in his 60s with acute or convalescent COVID-19.

CDR3 loop: CASSLGSVSNQPQHF. The CDR3 region has the DNA TGTGCCAGCAGTTTGGGGAGTGTATCGAATCAGCCCCAGCATTTT. This chain uses TRBV28 with TRBJ1-5; no definite D call. CDR1 is MDHEN and CDR2 is SYDVKM in the germline V gene. V shed 3 bases and J shed 4 bases, with 13 bases lying between them. This CDR3 contains 15 residues.